This record covers a single T cell receptor (beta chain). Its antigen is not known. The same CDR3 can be traced to other DNA sequences in this sample. One heparinised blood draw averaging around 100 mL was given by each donor. The source of the sample is a study of beta chain features in type 1 diabetes. Findings and caveats of the study: Sequencing used cDNA, and cells with high TCR expression could therefore be over-represented. For Type 1 diabetes patients, all four CD4+ subsets carried TCRB CDR3s that were moderately but significantly shorter.

Since all of the isolated RNA was reverse transcribed, expressed TCRB transcripts were what got sequenced. The average read count of naive, central memory and regulatory T cell samples was around 3.8 million. Data came from immunoSEQ multiplex PCR; TCRdb stores just in-frame clones and leaves some out. This sample has 100,000 to 150,000 clones, with around 16% found just once. CDR3 length equals 15 residues. Germline lookup yields CDR1 SGHNT and CDR2 YYREEE (reference sequence). V was pared by 3 bases and J by 1 base, with 0 bases of the junction left unmatched. What was sequenced was central memory CD4+ T cells from blood. This TCR derives from a man aged 18 to 35 with type 1 diabetes. The V call is TRBV5-4, the J call TRBJ2-5, with TRBD2 identical over 13 bases. This CDR3 reads CASSWTSGGQETQYF. CDR3 sequence (DNA): TGTGCCAGCAGCTGGACTAGCGGGGGCCAAGAGACCCAGTACTTC.